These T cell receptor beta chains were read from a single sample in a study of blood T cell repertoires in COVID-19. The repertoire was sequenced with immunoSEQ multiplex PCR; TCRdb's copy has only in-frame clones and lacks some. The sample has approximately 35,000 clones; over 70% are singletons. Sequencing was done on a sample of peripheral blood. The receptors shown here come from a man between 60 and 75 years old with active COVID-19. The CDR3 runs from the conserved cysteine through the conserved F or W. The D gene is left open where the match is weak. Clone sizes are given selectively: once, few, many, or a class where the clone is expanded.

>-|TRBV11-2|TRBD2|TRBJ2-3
TGTGCCAGCAGCTTGGGGCCAGCGGGGGATACGCAGTATTTT
CASSLGPAGDTQYF
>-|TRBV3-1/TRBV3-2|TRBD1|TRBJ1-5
TGTGCCAGCAGCCAAGGGACAGGGGGCGAGCAGCCCCAGCATTTT
CASSQGTGGEQPQHF
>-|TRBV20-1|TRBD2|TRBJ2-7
TGCAGTGCTAGTCAGCTAGCGGGAGTCCCCTACGAGCAGTACTTC
CSASQLAGVPYEQYF
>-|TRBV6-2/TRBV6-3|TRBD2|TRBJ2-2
TGTGCCAGCAGCGCCCACAGCGGGAGGGCCCCTCCCGGGGAGCTGTTTTTT
CASSAHSGRAPPGELFF
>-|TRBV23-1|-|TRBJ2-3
TGCGCCAGCACCCACCAGGACAGGGGCTTCCGGGGGGGAGGCACAGATACGCAGTATTTT
CASTHQDRGFRGGGTDTQYF
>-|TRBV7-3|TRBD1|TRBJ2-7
TGTGCCAGCAGCTTAGGGACAGGCCTCGAGCAGTACTTC
CASSLGTGLEQYF
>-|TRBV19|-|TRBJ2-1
TGTGCCAGTAGTCCGCAGGAAAGGACTAAGCAGTTCTTC
CASSPQERTKQFF
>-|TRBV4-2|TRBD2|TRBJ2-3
TGTGCCAGCAGCCATGGAAAGGGGACTAGCGGGAGCCCCGCCCTGGGTACGCAGTATTTT
CASSHGKGTSGSPALGTQYF
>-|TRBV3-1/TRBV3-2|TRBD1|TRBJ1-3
TGTGCCAGCAGCCAAGGTCAGGGGGCGCTGGGAAACACCATATATTTT
CASSQGQGALGNTIYF
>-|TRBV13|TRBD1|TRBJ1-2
TGTGCCAGCAGCCCCACCGGGACAGCCTACTATGGCTACACCTTC
CASSPTGTAYYGYTF
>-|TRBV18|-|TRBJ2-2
TGTGCCAGCTCACCATCGGGGGTCCGCGGGGAGCTGTTTTTT
CASSPSGVRGELFF
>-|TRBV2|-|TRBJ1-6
TGTGCCAGCGAAGGGCCAGGACATAGTCCCAATTCACCCCTCCACTTT
CASEGPGHSPNSPLHF
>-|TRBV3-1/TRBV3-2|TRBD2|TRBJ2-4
TGTGCCAGCAGCGCCTTCGGGAGGGCCCCCCCAATTCAGTACTTC
CASSAFGRAPPIQYF
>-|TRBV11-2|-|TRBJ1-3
TGTGCCAGCAGCAAAAGGGGAGGGGGCTCTGGAAACACCATATATTTT
CASSKRGGGSGNTIYF
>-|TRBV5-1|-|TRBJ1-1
TGCGCCAGCAGCTTTCGAGGCTCCACTGAAGCTTTCTTT
CASSFRGSTEAFF
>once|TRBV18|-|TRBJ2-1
TGTGCCAGCTCACTATATGGCGGGCCCTACAATGAGCAGTTCTTC
CASSLYGGPYNEQFF
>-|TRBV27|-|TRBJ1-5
TGTGCCAGCAGTGCTAGCGGGAACAATCAGCCCCAGCATTTT
CASSASGNNQPQHF
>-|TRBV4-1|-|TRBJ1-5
TGCGCCAGCAGCCGGACAGACAGCAATCAGCCCCAGCATTTT
CASSRTDSNQPQHF
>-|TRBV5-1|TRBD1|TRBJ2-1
TGCGCCAGCAGCAACGAGGGACAGGATAGGGGCAATGAGCAGTTCTTC
CASSNEGQDRGNEQFF
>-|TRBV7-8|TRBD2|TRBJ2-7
TGTGCCAGCAGCCCCCAGACTAGCGGGAGCAACGAGCAGTACTTC
CASSPQTSGSNEQYF
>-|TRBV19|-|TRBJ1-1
TGTGCCAGTAGTATTGGGGGGGGACGTACTGAAGCTTTCTTT
CASSIGGGRTEAFF
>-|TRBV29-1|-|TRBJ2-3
TGCAGCGTTGAAGAGGGGGCTAACACAGATACGCAGTATTTT
CSVEEGANTDTQYF
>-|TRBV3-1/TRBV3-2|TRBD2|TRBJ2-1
TGTGCCAGCAGCCGATGGACTAGCGGGAGAGCCAATGAGCAGTTCTTC
CASSRWTSGRANEQFF
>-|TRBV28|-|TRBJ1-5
TGTGCCAGCAGGGGCACTCACTCCATGAGCCAGCCCCAGCATTTT
CASRGTHSMSQPQHF
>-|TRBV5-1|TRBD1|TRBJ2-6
TGCGCCAGCAGCACGAGACAGGGAGTGCCTGGGGCCAACGTCCTGACTTTC
CASSTRQGVPGANVLTF
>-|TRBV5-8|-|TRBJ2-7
TGTGCCAGCAGCGGTGGGACGAGGGACTCCCAGTACGAGCAGTACTTC
CASSGGTRDSQYEQYF
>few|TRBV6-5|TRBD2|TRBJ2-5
TGTGCCAGCAGACCCGGGACTAGCCGAGAGACCCAGTACTTC
CASRPGTSRETQYF
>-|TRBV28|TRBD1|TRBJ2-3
TGTGCCAGCGGTACGACAGGGGGCTTACGGGATACGCAGTATTTT
CASGTTGGLRDTQYF
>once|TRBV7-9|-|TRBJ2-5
TGTGCCAGCAGCTACTCGGGGAAAGAGACCCAGTACTTC
CASSYSGKETQYF
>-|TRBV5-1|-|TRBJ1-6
TGCGCCAGCAGCTTGGCTGGTGGGCTCGGTTCACCCCTCCACTTT
CASSLAGGLGSPLHF
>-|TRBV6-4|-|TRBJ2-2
TGTGCCAGCAGCTACGGGTTACACACCGGGGAGCTGTTTTTT
CASSYGLHTGELFF
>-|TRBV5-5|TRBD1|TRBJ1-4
TGTGCCAGCAGCTTGACTAATCCGCGGACTCGGACAGGCCGGGAAAAACTGTTTTTT
CASSLTNPRTRTGREKLFF
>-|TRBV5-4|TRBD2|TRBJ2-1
TGTGCCAGCAGCACCTCTAGCGGGATGGGAGAGCAGTTCTTC
CASSTSSGMGEQFF
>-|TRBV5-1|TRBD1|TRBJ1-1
TGCGCCAGCAGCCTATCGACAGGGACGGCCACTGAAGCTTTCTTT
CASSLSTGTATEAFF
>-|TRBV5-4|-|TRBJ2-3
TGTGCCAGCAGCTTGGACAGGGCCTTCGATGATACGCAGTATTTT
CASSLDRAFDDTQYF
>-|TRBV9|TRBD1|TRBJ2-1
TGTGCCAGCAGCGTAGGAAGGGGGCGCGATGAGCAGTTCTTC
CASSVGRGRDEQFF
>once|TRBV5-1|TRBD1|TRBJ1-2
TGCGCCAGCAGCCTAACAGGGGGAGGGAACTATGGCTACACCTTC
CASSLTGGGNYGYTF
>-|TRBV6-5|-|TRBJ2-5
TGTGCCAGCAGCTCACTAGCTTACGAGACCCAGTACTTC
CASSSLAYETQYF
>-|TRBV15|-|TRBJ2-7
TGTGCCACCAGCAGAGGTCGGACTATCATCTCCTACGAGCAGTACTTC
CATSRGRTIISYEQYF
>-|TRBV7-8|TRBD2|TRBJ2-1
TGTGCCAGCAGCTTAGATGCCGGGCTAGCGGGTGGAGATGAGCAGTTCTTC
CASSLDAGLAGGDEQFF
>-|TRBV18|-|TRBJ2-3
TGTGCCAGCTCACCACGGGCCGGGGTCGAGGGGCAGTATTTT
CASSPRAGVEGQYF
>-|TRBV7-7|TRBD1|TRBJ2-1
TGTGCTAGCAGCTTGGGACAGGGAAACTACAATGAGCAGTTCTTC
CASSLGQGNYNEQFF
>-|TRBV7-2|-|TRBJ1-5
TGTGCCAGCAGCGGAGCCCGGGATCAGCCCCAGCATTTT
CASSGARDQPQHF
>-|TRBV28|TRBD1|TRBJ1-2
TGTGCCAGCAGTTCTGCCGGGACAGGGGGCAAAAGTGGCTACACCTTC
CASSSAGTGGKSGYTF
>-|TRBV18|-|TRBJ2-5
TGTGCCAGCTCACGATCGACAGTACCCCAAGAGACCCAGTACTTC
CASSRSTVPQETQYF
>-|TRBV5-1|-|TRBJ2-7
TGCGCCAGCAGCTTGGGAAGAGGCGGGGGCGCCGAGCAGTACTTC
CASSLGRGGGAEQYF
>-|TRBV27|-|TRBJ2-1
TGTGCCAGCAGTGCAGGAGGGGAGCAGTTCTTC
CASSAGGEQFF
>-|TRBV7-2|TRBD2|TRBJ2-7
TGTGCCAGCAGCTTAAGAGGGGCGGGGGGACTCTCCACTATCGAGCAGTACTTC
CASSLRGAGGLSTIEQYF
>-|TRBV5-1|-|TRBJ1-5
TGCGCCAGCAGCTTGGAGGGGGACGATTATCAGCCCCAGCATTTT
CASSLEGDDYQPQHF
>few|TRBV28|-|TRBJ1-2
TGTGCCAGCAGTTTGCCCGGGGGTTGGCCCCCTAAGATATATGGCTACACCTTC
CASSLPGGWPPKIYGYTF
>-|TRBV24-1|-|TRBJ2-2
TGTGCCACCAGTGTGCAGGGGTGGGCCGGGGAGCTGTTTTTT
CATSVQGWAGELFF
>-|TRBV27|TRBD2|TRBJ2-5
TGTGCCAGCAGTCCAGGACTAGAAGGGGCCCAAGAGACCCAGTACTTC
CASSPGLEGAQETQYF
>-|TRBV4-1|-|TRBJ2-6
TGCGCCAGCAGCCAGACAGCCCCCTCTGGGGCCAACGTCCTGACTTTC
CASSQTAPSGANVLTF